The clone carrying this TCR beta chain was observed once. Antigen specificity is unknown. Germline-derived CDR1 and CDR2 are SGHAT and FQNNGV. Unmatched junction bases numbered 10, after V lost 5 bases and J lost 3 bases. This CDR3 spans 16 amino acids. This specimen comes from a study of T cell responses to AZD1222 COVID-19 vaccine. The study's findings and limits: Among the donors, most were white British and more were female, and clonal diversity was possibly underestimated.

The data were produced by immunoSEQ multiplex PCR, yet TCRdb's version contains in-frame clones alone and is incomplete. The sample contains approximately 110,000 clones, around 92% of which appear only once. This clonotype was obtained from an adult who received the AZD1222 COVID-19 vaccine. Sequences were derived from peripheral blood, sampled 28 days after the second AZD1222 dose. The genes are TRBV11-2 and TRBJ2-3; TRBD2 matches 8 bases. The CDR3 region is CASSRGGLVATDTQYF. The CDR3 DNA is TGTGCCAGCAGCCGCGGGGGGCTAGTTGCTACAGATACGCAGTATTTT.